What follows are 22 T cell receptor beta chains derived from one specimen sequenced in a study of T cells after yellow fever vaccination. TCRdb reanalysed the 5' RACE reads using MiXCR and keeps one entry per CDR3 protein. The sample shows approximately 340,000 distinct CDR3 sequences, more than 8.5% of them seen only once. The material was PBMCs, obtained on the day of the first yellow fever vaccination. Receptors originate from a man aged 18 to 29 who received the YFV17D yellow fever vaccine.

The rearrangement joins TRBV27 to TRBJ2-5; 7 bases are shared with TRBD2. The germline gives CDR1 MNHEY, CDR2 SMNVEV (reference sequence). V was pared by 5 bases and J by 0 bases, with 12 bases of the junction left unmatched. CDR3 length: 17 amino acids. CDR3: CASSHLGWRGYQETQYF. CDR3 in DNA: TGTGCCAGCAGTCACCTAGGCTGGCGGGGGTACCAAGAGACCCAGTACTTC.

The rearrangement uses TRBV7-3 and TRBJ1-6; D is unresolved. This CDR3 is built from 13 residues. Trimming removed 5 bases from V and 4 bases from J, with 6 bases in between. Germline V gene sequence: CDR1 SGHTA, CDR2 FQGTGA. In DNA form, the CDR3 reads TGTGCCAGCAGCGAAAATTATAATTCACCCCTCCACTTT. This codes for CASSENYNSPLHF.

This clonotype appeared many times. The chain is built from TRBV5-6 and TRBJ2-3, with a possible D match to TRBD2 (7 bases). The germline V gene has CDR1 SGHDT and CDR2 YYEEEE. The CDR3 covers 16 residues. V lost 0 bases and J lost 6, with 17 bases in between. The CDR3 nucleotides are TGTGCCAGCAGCTTGGATCTTCCGGGGGGCAGGGATACGCAGTATTTT. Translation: CASSLDLPGGRDTQYF.

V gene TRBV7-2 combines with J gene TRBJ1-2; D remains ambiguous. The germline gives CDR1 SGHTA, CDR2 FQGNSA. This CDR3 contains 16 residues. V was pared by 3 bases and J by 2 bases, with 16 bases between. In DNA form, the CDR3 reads TGTGCCAGCAGCTTCCCGGCATCACTACCAAACTATGGCTACACCTTC. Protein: CASSFPASLPNYGYTF.

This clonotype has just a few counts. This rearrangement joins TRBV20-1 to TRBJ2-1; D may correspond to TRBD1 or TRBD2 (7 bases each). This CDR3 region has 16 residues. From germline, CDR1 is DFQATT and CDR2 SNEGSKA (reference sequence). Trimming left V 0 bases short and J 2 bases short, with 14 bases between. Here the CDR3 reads CSARDQGGAPYNEQFF. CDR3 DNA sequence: TGCAGTGCTAGAGATCAGGGGGGGGCACCCTACAATGAGCAGTTCTTC.

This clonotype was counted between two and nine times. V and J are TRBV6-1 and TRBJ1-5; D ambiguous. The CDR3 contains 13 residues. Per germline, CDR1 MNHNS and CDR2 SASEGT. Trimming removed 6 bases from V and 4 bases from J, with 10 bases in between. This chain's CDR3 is CASSFDGNQPQHF. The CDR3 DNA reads TGTGCCAGCAGCTTCGACGGGAATCAGCCCCAGCATTTT.

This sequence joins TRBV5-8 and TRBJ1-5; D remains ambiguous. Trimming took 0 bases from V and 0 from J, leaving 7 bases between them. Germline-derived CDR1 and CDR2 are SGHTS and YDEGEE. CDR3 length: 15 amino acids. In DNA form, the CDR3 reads TGTGCCAGCAGCTTGGAAACTTATAGCAATCAGCCCCAGCATTTT. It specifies CASSLETYSNQPQHF.

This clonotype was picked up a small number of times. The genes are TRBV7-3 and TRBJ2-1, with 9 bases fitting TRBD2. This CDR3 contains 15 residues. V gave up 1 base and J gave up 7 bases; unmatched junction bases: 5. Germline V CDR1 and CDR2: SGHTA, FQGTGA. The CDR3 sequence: CASSLIPSGANEQFF. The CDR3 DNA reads TGTGCCAGCAGCTTAATCCCTAGCGGGGCTAATGAGCAGTTCTTC.

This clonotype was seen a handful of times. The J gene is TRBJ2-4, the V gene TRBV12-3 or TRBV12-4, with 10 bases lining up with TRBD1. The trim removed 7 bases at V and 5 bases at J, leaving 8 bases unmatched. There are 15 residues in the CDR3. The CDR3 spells CASTLGGQGENIQYF. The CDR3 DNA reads TGTGCCAGCACCTTGGGTGGACAGGGGGAAAACATTCAGTACTTC.

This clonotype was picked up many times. In nucleotides, the CDR3 is TGCAGTGCTAGATACGCCCAGCTGGCACCTGAAGCTTTCTTT. It is translated as CSARYAQLAPEAFF. The chain uses TRBV20-1 and TRBJ1-1; no reliable D call. Trimming stripped 2 bases from V and 6 bases from J, with 16 bases between. CDR1 and CDR2 from the germline V gene are DFQATT and SNEGSKA (reference sequence). CDR3 size: 14 residues.

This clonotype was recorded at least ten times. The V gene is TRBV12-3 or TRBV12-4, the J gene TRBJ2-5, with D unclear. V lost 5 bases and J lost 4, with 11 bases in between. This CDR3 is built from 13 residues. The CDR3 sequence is CASSETYLETQYF. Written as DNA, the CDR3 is TGTGCCAGCAGTGAGACATACCTAGAGACCCAGTACTTC.

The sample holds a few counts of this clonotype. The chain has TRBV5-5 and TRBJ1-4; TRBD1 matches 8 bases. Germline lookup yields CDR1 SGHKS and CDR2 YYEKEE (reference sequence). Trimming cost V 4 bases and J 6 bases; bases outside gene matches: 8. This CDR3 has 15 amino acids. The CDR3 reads CASSPWTGRDEKLFF. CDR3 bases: TGTGCCAGCAGCCCCTGGACAGGGAGGGATGAAAAACTGTTTTTT.

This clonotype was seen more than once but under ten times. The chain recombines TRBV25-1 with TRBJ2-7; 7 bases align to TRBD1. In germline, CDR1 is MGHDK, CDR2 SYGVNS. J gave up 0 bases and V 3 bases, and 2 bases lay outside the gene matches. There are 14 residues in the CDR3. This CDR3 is CASSEGQSSYEQYF. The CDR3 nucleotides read TGTGCCAGCAGTGAGGGACAGAGCTCCTACGAGCAGTACTTC.

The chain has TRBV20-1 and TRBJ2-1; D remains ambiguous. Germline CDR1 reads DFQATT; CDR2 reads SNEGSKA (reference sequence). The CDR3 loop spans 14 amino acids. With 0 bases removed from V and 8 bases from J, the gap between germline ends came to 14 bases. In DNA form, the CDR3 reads TGCAGTGCTAGAGAAAGGCTACCTTGGGATGAGCAGTTCTTC. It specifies CSARERLPWDEQFF.

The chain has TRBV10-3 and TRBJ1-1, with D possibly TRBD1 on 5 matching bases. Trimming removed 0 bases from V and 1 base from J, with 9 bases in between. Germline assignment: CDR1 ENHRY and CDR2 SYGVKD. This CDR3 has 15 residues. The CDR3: CAISESGGKNTEAFF. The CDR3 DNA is TGTGCCATCAGTGAGTCGGGGGGAAAGAACACTGAAGCTTTCTTT.

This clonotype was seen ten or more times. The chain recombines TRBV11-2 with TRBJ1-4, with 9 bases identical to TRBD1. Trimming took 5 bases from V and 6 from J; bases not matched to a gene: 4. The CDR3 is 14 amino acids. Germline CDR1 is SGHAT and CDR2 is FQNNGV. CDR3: CASSLGQGHEKLFF. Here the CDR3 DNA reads TGTGCCAGCAGCCTGGGACAGGGACATGAAAAACTGTTTTTT.

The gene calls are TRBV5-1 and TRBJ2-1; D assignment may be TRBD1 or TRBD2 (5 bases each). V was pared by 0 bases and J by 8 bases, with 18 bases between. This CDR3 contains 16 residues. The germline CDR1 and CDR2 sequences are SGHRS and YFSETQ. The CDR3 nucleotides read TGCGCCAGCAGCTTGGCCACGGGACCACCAAACTATGAGCAGTTCTTC. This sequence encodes CASSLATGPPNYEQFF.

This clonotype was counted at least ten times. CDR3 bases: TGTGCCAGCAGCCAAGATGTCGAGGGGGCTGAAGCTTTCTTT. Translation: CASSQDVEGAEAFF. The chain combines TRBV3-1 with TRBJ1-1, with a possible D match to TRBD1 (6 bases). This CDR3 has 14 amino acids. Trimming shortened V by 0 bases and J by 6 bases, and 11 bases separated the two germline ends. The V gene's germline CDR1 is LGHDT and CDR2 YNNKEL (reference sequence). The full variable domain, with the rest looked up from reference TRBV3-1 and TRBJ1-1, is DTAVSQTPKYLVTQMGNDKSIKCEQNLGHDTMYWYKQDSKKFLKIMFSYNNKELIINETVPNRFSPKSPDKAHLNLHINSLELGDSAVYFCASSQDVEGAEAFFGQGTRLTVV.

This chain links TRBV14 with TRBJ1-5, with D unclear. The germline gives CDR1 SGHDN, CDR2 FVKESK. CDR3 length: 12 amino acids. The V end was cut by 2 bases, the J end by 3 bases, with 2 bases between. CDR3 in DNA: TGTGCCAGCAGCCAATACAATCAGCCCCAGCATTTT. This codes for CASSQYNQPQHF.

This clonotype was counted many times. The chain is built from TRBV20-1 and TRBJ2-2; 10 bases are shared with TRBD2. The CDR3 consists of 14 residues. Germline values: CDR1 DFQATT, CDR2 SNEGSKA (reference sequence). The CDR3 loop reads CSGQSGGASGELFF. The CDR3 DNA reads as TGCAGCGGACAAAGCGGGGGGGCAAGCGGGGAGCTGTTTTTT.

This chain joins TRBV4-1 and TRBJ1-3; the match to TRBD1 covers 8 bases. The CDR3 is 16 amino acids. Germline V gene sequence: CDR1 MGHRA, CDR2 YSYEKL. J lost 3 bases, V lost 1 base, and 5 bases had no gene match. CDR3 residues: CASSQAQGARGNTIYF. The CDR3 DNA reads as TGCGCCAGCAGCCAAGCGCAGGGGGCGCGTGGAAACACCATATATTTT.

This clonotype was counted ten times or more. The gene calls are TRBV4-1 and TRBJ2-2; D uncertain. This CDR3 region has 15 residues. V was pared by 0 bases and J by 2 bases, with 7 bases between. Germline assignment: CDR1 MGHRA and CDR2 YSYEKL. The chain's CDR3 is CASSQDGLNTGELFF. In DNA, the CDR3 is TGCGCCAGCAGCCAAGATGGTCTAAACACCGGGGAGCTGTTTTTT.